The sequence of this T cell receptor beta chain was determined in a study of Ad26.COV2.S vaccination and SARS-CoV-2 variants (dated by TCRdb to about 2021). Background on the whole study: Donors in the vaccine arm were drawn from COV1001, a multicentre, randomized, double-blind, placebo-controlled phase I-IIa trial testing Ad26.COV2.S in healthy adults. Dosing of Ad26.COV2.S was intramuscular, at either 5x10^10 or 1x10^11 viral particles, delivered as one shot or as two shots spaced 56 days apart. TCRbeta repertoire sequencing served as the tool for gauging how specific and how broad the SARS-CoV-2-reactive T cell receptors were following Ad26.COV2.S vaccination. The TCR-sequenced set comprised around 30 samples: some 20 Ad26.COV2.S vaccine recipients, 5 placebo recipients and 8 SARS-CoV-2 convalescent individuals. Trial participants were randomized into five groups of five: low-dose or high-dose Ad26.COV2.S given once or twice, or placebo on both occasions. Investigators did not know the trial group allocation while performing experiments and assessing outcomes.

In the paper's terms, the treatment or condition label means: roughly 19 received Ad26.COV2.S at low or high dose, single or two shots; 5 received placebo; per-sample allocation not given. Repertoires of vaccine and placebo recipients were sequenced from samples collected on day 63 after the first injection. In Cohort 1b, about two dozen adults aged 18-55 years were enrolled at a single site in Boston, USA, between 29 July and 7 August 2020. As a vaccine, Ad26.COV2.S was a replication-incompetent adenovirus type 26 vector that expressed a prefusion-stabilized SARS-CoV-2 spike protein derived from the original Wuhan strain. Study-level results and caveats: The study was not powered for comparison of responses between vaccine doses or regimens. Compared with placebo recipients, Ad26.COV2.S recipients showed higher spike-specific TCR breadth (P = 0.0014). After vaccination, substantial breadth of spike-specific CD8+ and CD4+ T cell responses was reported. Non-spike TCR breadth was comparable between vaccine and placebo recipients, consistent with the vaccine containing only spike. The authors noted that the TCR breadth and depth analyses may have underestimated total T cell responses.

TCRbeta CDR3 regions were sequenced with the immunoSEQ Assay. After extraction, genomic DNA underwent amplification by bias-controlled multiplex PCR, followed by high-throughput sequencing. On the study's bioinformatics: To quantify the absolute abundance of every unique TCRbeta CDR3 region, sequences were collapsed and filtered. Usable DNA was measured by amplifying reference genes present in all nucleated cells, and TCRbeta template counts were normalized to that usable DNA to estimate T cell fraction. Repertoire TCRs were annotated as SARS-CoV-2-specific when V gene, CDR3 amino acid sequence and J gene were exactly matched to a known reactive TCR set. The reference SARS-CoV-2 TCR set was obtained from MIRA and was filtered for enrichment in COVID-19-positive ImmuneCODE repertoires, whereby public or cross-reactive TCRs were removed. Using the MIRA antigens, annotated TCRs were further analysed by specific ORF or by position within an ORF. Breadth was defined as annotated unique rearrangements over total unique productive rearrangements; depth was the summed frequency of those rearrangements. Group comparisons of TCR breadth used two-sided Wilcoxon rank-sum tests. The clones in this table, taken by TCRdb from immuneACCESS, are in-frame only. Not every clone is retained; where verified, under half of the shortfall comes from an unresolved V gene, and the cause of the rest is unknown. V, J and clone size derive from that table, while D and trimming were established from the DNA sequence. Present in this sample are about 400,000 clones, over 80% of which were seen just once. Over 1.5% of the sample lies in the top ten.

V lost 1 base and J lost 6 bases, and the count of bases not matched to a germline gene is 4. CDR1 and CDR2, per the germline V gene (reference sequence), are GTSNPN and SVGIG. From its cysteine to its phenylalanine, the CDR3 spans 14 amino acids. Here the CDR3 DNA is all that survives: 42 bases in frame from base 1. Turning to this clone: Its antigen specificity is not known. Base qualities are missing; no much larger clone stands one base away.

This receptor was obtained from a person aged 18-65 years who received the Ad26.COV2.S COVID-19 vaccine or a placebo. The chain was built from TRBV30 and TRBJ2-1; a stretch of 9 junction bases matches TRBD2. The sample in question was peripheral blood, obtained in a trial of Ad26.COV2.S vaccine versus placebo. The sequence in DNA is TGTGCCTGGAGTGACCTAGCGGGGATCAATGAGCAGTTCTTC. Its translation is CAWSDLAGINEQFF.